A single sample gave rise to the 25 T cell receptor beta chains below, sequenced in a study of blood T cell repertoires in COVID-19. Measured with immunoSEQ multiplex PCR; TCRdb has only the in-frame clones, and not every one. The repertoire consists of fewer than 350,000 clones, with approximately 91% occurring once and the leading ten covering about 2.3%. Sequencing was performed on PBMCs or T cells enriched from blood (not recorded which). The receptors here all came from a woman in her 40s with acute COVID-19.

The chain recombines TRBV7-6 with TRBJ2-3; D possibly corresponds to TRBD1 (7 bases). Germline V CDR1 and CDR2: SGHVS, FNYEAQ. CDR3 length: 15 residues. Trimming pared 5 bases from V and 2 bases from J, leaving 14 bases between. This chain's CDR3 is CASSRGDRLTDTQYF. CDR3 DNA: TGTGCCAGCAGCAGGGGGGACAGACTCACAGATACGCAGTATTTT.

The V and J genes are TRBV2 and TRBJ2-7, with TRBD2 identical over 10 bases. CDR1 SNHLY and CDR2 FYNNEI come from the germline V gene. J gave up 7 bases and V 7 bases, and 10 bases lay outside the gene matches. The CDR3 extends over 14 amino acids. The CDR3 region has the DNA TGTGCCAGCAATGTAGCGGGGGGTTATAGGGAGCAGTACTTC. The encoded protein is CASNVAGGYREQYF. Using reference TRBV2 and TRBJ2-7 for the parts outside the CDR3, the full variable domain is EPEVTQTPSHQVTQMGQEVILRCVPISNHLYFYWYRQILGQKVEFLVSFYNNEISEKSEIFDDQFSVERPDGSNFTLKIRSTKLEDSAMYFCASNVAGGYREQYFGPGTRLTVT.

This chain connects TRBV2 to TRBJ2-7, with D maybe TRBD1 (5 bases). With 6 bases removed from V and 2 bases from J, the gap between germline ends came to 17 bases. Per the germline V gene, CDR1 is SNHLY and CDR2 is FYNNEI. The CDR3 is 15 residues long. This CDR3 reads CASSTDSSTAYEQYF. CDR3 nucleotide sequence: TGTGCCAGCAGCACCGACAGTTCCACCGCCTACGAGCAGTACTTC.

The J gene is TRBJ2-5, the V gene TRBV7-2, with TRBD2 matching 8 bases. After removal of 3 bases from V and 5 bases from J, the junction contained 11 bases not matched to a gene. CDR3 length: 16 residues. CDR1 and CDR2 from the germline V gene are SGHTA and FQGNSA. The CDR3 loop is CASSFTSGSGRETQYF. CDR3 sequence (DNA): TGTGCCAGCAGCTTCACAAGCGGGAGCGGCAGGGAGACCCAGTACTTC.

The chain joins TRBV7-9 to TRBJ1-4, with 10 bases aligning to TRBD1. The CDR3 loop spans 14 amino acids. Germline loops: CDR1 SEHNR, CDR2 FQNEAQ (reference sequence). Trimming removed 7 bases from V and 5 bases from J; junction bases left unmatched: 4. The CDR3 reads CASNAGQGNEKLFF. The DNA for the CDR3 is TGTGCCAGCAACGCGGGACAGGGGAATGAAAAACTGTTTTTT.

The rearrangement links TRBV3-1 (or the pseudogene TRBV3-2) to TRBJ1-4; maybe TRBD1 (6 bases). Trimming left V 2 bases short and J 8 bases short, with 18 bases between. CDR3 length equals 16 residues. Germline CDR1 reads LGHDT; CDR2 reads YNNKEL (reference sequence). The CDR3 DNA reads as TGTGCCAGCAGCCAACCTACAGGGCCGAGACGGGAAAAACTGTTTTTT. It specifies CASSQPTGPRREKLFF.

This clone was counted once. V gene TRBV7-9 combines with J gene TRBJ2-1; 11 bases are a match to TRBD2. The CDR3 length is 15 residues. With V trimmed by 1 base and J by 7 bases, 3 bases remained unmatched. Germline values: CDR1 SEHNR, CDR2 FQNEAQ (reference sequence). CDR3: CASSLVGLAENEQFF. CDR3 DNA sequence: TGTGCCAGCAGCTTAGTGGGACTAGCGGAAAATGAGCAGTTCTTC.

CDR3 bases: TGTGCCAGCAGTCCCCAGGAAGGTAGCGGGAGTAATACGCAGTATTTT. This sequence encodes CASSPQEGSGSNTQYF. This chain uses TRBV28 with TRBJ2-3; 9 nucleotides agree with TRBD2. There are 16 residues in the CDR3. The germline gives CDR1 MDHEN, CDR2 SYDVKM. The ends lost 5 bases at V and 7 bases at J; junction bases unmatched: 13.

J is TRBJ1-2 and V is TRBV2; D not certain. The CDR3 loop spans 14 amino acids. Trimming left V 5 bases short and J 2 bases short, with 12 bases between. Germline-derived CDR1 and CDR2 are SNHLY and FYNNEI. The CDR3 sequence: CASSSLVENYGYTF. The CDR3 DNA follows: TGTGCCAGCAGTTCCTTGGTGGAGAACTATGGCTACACCTTC.

The CDR3 protein is CASSLVSSGGTSTDTQYF. The DNA of the CDR3 is TGCGCCAGCAGCTTGGTGTCTAGCGGGGGCACTAGCACAGATACGCAGTATTTT. The chain links TRBV5-1 to TRBJ2-3; TRBD2 matches at 10 bases. Germline V gene data show CDR1 as SGHRS and CDR2 as YFSETQ. CDR3 length equals 18 residues. Losses at the gene ends were 0 bases for V and 0 bases for J; bases not matched to a gene: 7.

The V gene is TRBV27, the J gene TRBJ2-7; 8 bases are a match to TRBD1. J was trimmed by 2 bases and V by 6 bases; bases with no gene match: 6. This CDR3 region has 14 residues. Germline-derived CDR1 and CDR2 are MNHEY and SMNVEV (reference sequence). The CDR3 DNA follows: TGTGCCAGCAGGTCCGGGACAGGAGCCTACGAGCAGTACTTC. Its translation: CASRSGTGAYEQYF.

This chain joins TRBV28 and TRBJ1-6; 7 bases are a match to TRBD1. With 3 bases clipped from V and 0 bases from J, the junction kept 5 bases outside the gene matches. The germline V gene has CDR1 MDHEN and CDR2 SYDVKM. This CDR3 contains 17 residues. In DNA, the CDR3 is TGTGCCAGCAGTTTGGGACAGAAATACTCCTATAATTCACCCCTCCACTTT. It translates to CASSLGQKYSYNSPLHF.

The chain employs TRBV12-5 and TRBJ1-1, with D maybe TRBD1 (5 bases). Germline V gives CDR1 LGHNT, CDR2 FRNRAP. CDR3 length equals 16 residues. V was cut by 3 bases and J by 2 bases, with 16 bases left in between. CDR3 sequence reads: CASGLLVADRNTEAFF. The CDR3 bases are TGTGCTAGTGGTTTATTGGTAGCAGACAGAAACACTGAAGCTTTCTTT.

The rearrangement uses TRBV5-6 and TRBJ2-7; D might be TRBD2 (6 bases). Germline values: CDR1 SGHDT, CDR2 YYEEEE. V was shortened by 0 bases and J by 3 bases, with 10 bases between the two germline ends. This CDR3 is 14 amino acids long. The CDR3 reads CASSLGGGFYEQYF. The CDR3 nucleotides are TGTGCCAGCAGCTTGGGGGGAGGATTCTACGAGCAGTACTTC.

The chain carries TRBV6-1 and TRBJ2-3; 15 nucleotides match TRBD2. The CDR3 loop spans 16 amino acids. Germline V gives CDR1 MNHNS, CDR2 SASEGT. V shed 3 bases, J shed 11 bases, and the junction held 9 bases outside the gene matches. Here the CDR3 reads CASSDGTSGGSVRQYF. CDR3 DNA: TGTGCCAGCAGTGACGGGACTAGCGGGGGGTCGGTGAGGCAGTATTTT.

V usage is TRBV7-2 and J usage is TRBJ1-2; 9 positions match TRBD1. Germline values: CDR1 SGHTA, CDR2 FQGNSA. V shed 4 bases and J 1 base; nucleotides not matched to a gene: 7. The CDR3 is 16 residues long. DNA for the CDR3: TGTGCCAGCAGCTGGGGACAGGGTGCTCTTAACTATGGCTACACCTTC. Residues: CASSWGQGALNYGYTF.

This chain connects TRBV9 to TRBJ1-1, with a possible D match to TRBD1 (6 bases). The V gene lost 3 bases and the J gene lost 0 bases, with 9 bases spanning the gap. The CDR3 sequence is 14 residues long. CDR1 is SGDLS and CDR2 is YYNGEE in the germline V gene. The CDR3 DNA follows: TGTGCCAGCAGCGGAGGACAGATGAACACTGAAGCTTTCTTT. It yields the protein CASSGGQMNTEAFF.

V is TRBV3-1 (or the pseudogene TRBV3-2) and J is TRBJ2-3, with D maybe TRBD1 (5 bases). The CDR3 totals 13 residues. With 8 bases removed from V and 1 base from J, the gap between germline ends came to 10 bases. Per germline, CDR1 LGHDT and CDR2 YNNKEL (reference sequence). CDR3 in DNA: TGTGCCAGCGGGGCTCATGGCACAGATACGCAGTATTTT. This encodes CASGAHGTDTQYF.

V is TRBV18 and J is TRBJ2-5; 9 bases fit TRBD1. This CDR3 spans 14 amino acids. Germline loops: CDR1 KGHSH, CDR2 LQKENI. V shed 5 bases, J shed 4 bases, and the junction held 5 bases outside the gene matches. The CDR3 loop is CASSKQGAGETQYF. CDR3 nucleotide sequence: TGTGCCAGCTCAAAACAGGGGGCAGGAGAGACCCAGTACTTC.

The table lists this clone with a few counts. The chain has TRBV30 and TRBJ1-1; tentative D call: TRBD1 (6 bases). The CDR3 totals 12 residues. The V gene lost 5 bases and the J gene lost 4 bases, with 11 bases spanning the gap. Germline V lookup: CDR1 GTSNPN, CDR2 SVGIG (reference sequence). The CDR3, as DNA: TGTGCCTGGGCGAACAGGGCCACTGAAGCTTTCTTT. It translates to CAWANRATEAFF. Based on the CDR3 plus reference TRBV30 and TRBJ1-1, the full variable domain is SQTIHQWPATLVQPVGSPLSLECTVEGTSNPNLYWYRQAAGRGLQLLFYSVGIGQISSEVPQNLSASRPQDRQFILSSKKLLLSDSGFYLCAWANRATEAFFGQGTRLTVV.

The chain employs TRBV28 and TRBJ1-2, with D perhaps matching TRBD1 (5 bases). The CDR3 extends over 14 amino acids. Germline CDR1 is MDHEN and CDR2 is SYDVKM. Trimming removed 2 bases at V and 4 bases at J, with 11 bases between. The CDR3 loop is CASSLEGEAYGYTF. Here the CDR3 DNA reads TGTGCCAGCAGTTTAGAAGGGGAGGCCTATGGCTACACCTTC.

The rearrangement joins TRBV28 to TRBJ1-2; D not certain. Per the germline V gene, CDR1 is MDHEN and CDR2 is SYDVKM. The germline V and J ends were trimmed by 8 bases and 5 bases, with 24 bases remaining between them. The CDR3 sequence is 16 residues long. CDR3 sequence reads: CASSPPLGRVTYGYTF. Here the CDR3 DNA reads TGTGCCAGCTCGCCCCCCCTGGGGAGGGTAACGTATGGCTACACCTTC.

The J gene is TRBJ1-1, the V gene TRBV7-8; 7 positions agree with TRBD1. Per the germline V gene, CDR1 is SGHVS and CDR2 is FQNEAQ. CDR3 length equals 14 residues. The V segment lost 5 bases and the J segment 4 bases; nucleotides outside the gene matches: 7. The CDR3 loop reads CASSQDRVGTEAFF. The CDR3 bases are TGTGCCAGCAGCCAAGACAGGGTTGGCACTGAAGCTTTCTTT.

The chain recombines TRBV7-6 with TRBJ1-1; D is unclear. Germline values: CDR1 SGHVS, CDR2 FNYEAQ. Between the trimmed V and J ends, which lost 5 bases and 3 bases, there was a span of 19 bases. This CDR3 has 16 amino acids. CDR3 sequence reads: CASSRTLGLADTEAFF. The CDR3 nucleotides are TGTGCCAGCAGCCGAACACTTGGTTTGGCGGACACTGAAGCTTTCTTT.

The rearrangement links TRBV28 to TRBJ1-5; D is possibly TRBD1 (6 bases). Trimming took 7 bases from V and 4 from J, leaving 14 bases between them. The CDR3 covers 14 residues. Germline CDR1 and CDR2: MDHEN and SYDVKM. Here the CDR3 reads CASTLLQGNQPQHF. For the CDR3, the DNA is TGTGCCAGCACTCTTCTGCAGGGGAATCAGCCCCAGCATTTT.